This T cell receptor (beta chain) was recorded in a study of regulatory and conventional T cells in RAG deficiency. Concerning this clone: Antigen unknown.

V dropped 2 bases and J dropped 4; count of bases not matched to a gene: 6. The germline V gene has CDR1 LNHDA and CDR2 SQIVND (reference sequence). The CDR3 totals 15 residues. Assay: immunoSEQ multiplex PCR; the TCRdb copy retains only in-frame clones and omits some. Of under 25,000 clones listed, approximately 90% are singletons. Study-wide findings and caveats: Omenn CD25-high CD127-low cells may be activated cells, not true Tregs.

Regulatory T cells were sorted from blood as CD4+ CD25-high CD127-low cells. These data are also associated with another study on regulatory T cells. That study reports: Amplification used 52 TRBV primers and 13 TRBJ primers. Regulatory T cells showed the strongest V-J pair restriction and V/J gene skewing among patient repertoires.

The V gene is TRBV19, the J gene TRBJ2-3, with 7 bases matching TRBD1. The origin of this receptor is a human donor in good health. The source material was Tregs sorted from blood. CDR3 in DNA: TGTGCCAGTAGTATACCCCACGGGACAGCAGATACGCAGTATTTT. It yields the protein CASSIPHGTADTQYF.